Below are 3 T cell receptor beta chains sequenced from a single sample in a study of blood T cells in healthy people across ages. A second PCR of 7 to 11 cycles used a sample-barcoded 5' primer and a J-beta primer mix. Via MiXCR, TCRdb re-called the 5' RACE reads, giving one row per CDR3 protein. The sample shows about 1.8 million distinct CDR3 sequences, around 50% of them seen only once. The sample consisted of blood. The origin of the receptors is a woman in her thirties or forties in good health.

Comments on this clonotype: A junction boundary mismatches the germline segment, possibly from a read error. The chain has TRBV7-6 and TRBJ2-5; D is uncertain. CDR3 length: 16 residues. The germline CDR1 and CDR2 sequences are SGHVS and FNYEAQ. As DNA, the CDR3 is TGTGCCGGCAGCTTAGGGTCCCAAGTCATCCAAGAGACCCAGTACTTC. Its translation: CAGSLGSQVIQETQYF.

This chain connects TRBV24-1 to TRBJ1-2; D perhaps matches TRBD1 (5 bases). Germline CDR1 KGHDR, CDR2 SFDVKD. The V and J ends lost 3 bases and 0 bases respectively, with 10 bases between them. CDR3 size: 15 residues. The CDR3 loop reads CATSDTRATNYGYTF. CDR3 DNA sequence: TGTGCCACCAGTGATACCAGGGCCACTAACTATGGCTACACCTTC.

This clonotype occurred a few times. This chain joins TRBV4-3 and TRBJ2-1, with D maybe TRBD1 (5 bases). The CDR3 contains 13 residues. Trimming cost V 0 bases and J 9 bases, with 9 bases left between them. Germline V gene lookup returns CDR1 LGHNA and CDR2 YSLEER. The CDR3 DNA sequence: TGCGCCAGCAGCCAAGATCAGGGTACTGAGCAGTTCTTC. It translates to CASSQDQGTEQFF.